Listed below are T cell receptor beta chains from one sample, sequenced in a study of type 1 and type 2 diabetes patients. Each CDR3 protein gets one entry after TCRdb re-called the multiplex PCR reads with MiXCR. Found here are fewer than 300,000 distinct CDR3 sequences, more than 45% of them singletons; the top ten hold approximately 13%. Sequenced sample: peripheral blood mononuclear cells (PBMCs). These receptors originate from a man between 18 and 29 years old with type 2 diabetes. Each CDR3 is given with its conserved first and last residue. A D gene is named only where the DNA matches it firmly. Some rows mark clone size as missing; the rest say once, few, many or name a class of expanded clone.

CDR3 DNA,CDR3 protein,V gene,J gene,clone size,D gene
TGCGCCAGCAGCCAAGTGGTGGGACAGGGAAATTCACCCCTCCACTTT,CASSQVVGQGNSPLHF,TRBV4-1,TRBJ1-6,-,TRBD1
TGCAGTGCTAGAGGAGGGGCCTACGAGCAGTACTTC,CSARGGAYEQYF,TRBV20-1,TRBJ2-7,once,-
TGTGCCAGCAGGGGACAGAACATGAACACTGAAGCTTTCTTT,CASRGQNMNTEAFF,TRBV7-9,TRBJ1-1,-,TRBD1
TGTGCCAGCAGCCAAGTTGATGGAGTTTATACCTTC,CASSQVDGVYTF,TRBV3-1,TRBJ1-2,-,-
TGTGCCAGCAGTTTCGGAGGACCCGGAAACACCATATATTTT,CASSFGGPGNTIYF,TRBV12-3/TRBV12-4,TRBJ1-3,-,-
TGTGCCAGCAGTTTCCTTGGGACTAGCGGGAGAGGGCCCTACGAGCAGTACTTC,CASSFLGTSGRGPYEQYF,TRBV27,TRBJ2-7,-,TRBD2
TGTGCCAGCAGCCCCACGACAGGGAACCCCGATGGCTACACCTTC,CASSPTTGNPDGYTF,TRBV7-2,TRBJ1-2,few,TRBD1
TGTGCCAGCACCGGCAGAGGCAAGGGAGATACGCAGTATTTT,CASTGRGKGDTQYF,TRBV12-3/TRBV12-4,TRBJ2-3,-,-
TGTGCCAGCAGTTCCCGGGGACCATACAATGAGCAGTTCTTC,CASSSRGPYNEQFF,TRBV28,TRBJ2-1,-,-
TGTGCCAGCAGCCCCGGGCGGGAGTACGAGCAGTACTTC,CASSPGREYEQYF,TRBV7-2,TRBJ2-7,-,TRBD2
TGTGCCTGGAGTTCCCCGGGGCTAGCGGGTTTAGGAGATACGCAGTATTTT,CAWSSPGLAGLGDTQYF,TRBV30,TRBJ2-3,-,TRBD2
TGTGCCAGCAGCTCGCCCGTGGAGCTGGTGGGGGCCCCAAACACTGAAGCTTTCTTT,CASSSPVELVGAPNTEAFF,TRBV11-2,TRBJ1-1,few,-
TGTGCCAGCAGACTAGGGACGGGGCTCGACGAGCAGTACTTC,CASRLGTGLDEQYF,TRBV6-6,TRBJ2-7,few,-
TGCAGTGCCACCCCAGGGGGCTTAGGTAGAGGCTACACCTTC,CSATPGGLGRGYTF,TRBV20-1,TRBJ1-2,few,TRBD1
TGTGCCAGTAGTCCCGGGGTGGTAGCGGGGAAGTTCTTGACCACAGATACGCAGTATTTT,CASSPGVVAGKFLTTDTQYF,TRBV19,TRBJ2-3,-,TRBD2
TGTGCCACCAGCAGAGCTGGAGGGGTGGGGAACACTGAAGCTTTCTTT,CATSRAGGVGNTEAFF,TRBV15,TRBJ1-1,few,-
TGCGCCAGCAGCTTCCCGACAGGGGGCATGAGGATCATTACAGATACGCAGTATTTT,CASSFPTGGMRIITDTQYF,TRBV5-1,TRBJ2-3,-,TRBD1